This T cell receptor (beta chain) emerged from a study of blood T cell repertoires in COVID-19. Trimming shortened V by 4 bases and J by 3 bases, and 8 bases separated the two germline ends. CDR3 length: 13 amino acids. Germline V gives CDR1 SGDLS, CDR2 YYNGEE. The protocol was immunoSEQ multiplex PCR, while the TCRdb copy is restricted to in-frame clones and leaves out a portion. The sample holds about 60,000 clones, about 90% seen once. Sequencing was done on a sample of peripheral blood. The sequence was obtained from a man between 60 and 70 years old with acute or convalescent COVID-19. The chain carries TRBV9 and TRBJ1-5; D remains unclear. The CDR3 bases are TGTGCCAGCAGCCCGGGATTCAATCAGCCCCAGCATTTT. It translates to CASSPGFNQPQHF.